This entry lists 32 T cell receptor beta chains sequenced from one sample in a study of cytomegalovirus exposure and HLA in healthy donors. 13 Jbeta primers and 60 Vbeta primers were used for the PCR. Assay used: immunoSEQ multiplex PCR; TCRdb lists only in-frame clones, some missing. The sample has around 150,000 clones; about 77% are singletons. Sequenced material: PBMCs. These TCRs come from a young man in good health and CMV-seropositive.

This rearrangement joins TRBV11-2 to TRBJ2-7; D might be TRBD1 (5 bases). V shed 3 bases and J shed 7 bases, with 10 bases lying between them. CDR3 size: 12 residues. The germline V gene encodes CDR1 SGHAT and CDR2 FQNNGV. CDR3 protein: CASSLEGVEQYF. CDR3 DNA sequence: TGTGCCAGCAGCTTGGAAGGGGTGGAGCAGTACTTC.

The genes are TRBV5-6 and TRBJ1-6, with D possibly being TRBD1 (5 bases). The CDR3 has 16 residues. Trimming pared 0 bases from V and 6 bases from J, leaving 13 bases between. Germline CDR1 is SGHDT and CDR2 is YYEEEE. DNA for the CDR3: TGTGCCAGCAGCTTGGATCTCTCAGGGTCTAATTCACCCCTCCACTTT. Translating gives CASSLDLSGSNSPLHF.

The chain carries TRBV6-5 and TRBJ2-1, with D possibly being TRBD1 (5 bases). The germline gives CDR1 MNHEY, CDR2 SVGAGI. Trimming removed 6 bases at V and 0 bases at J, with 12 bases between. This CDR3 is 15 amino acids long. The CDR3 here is CASRHRHSSYNEQFF. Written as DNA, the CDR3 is TGTGCCAGCAGACACAGGCATAGCTCCTACAATGAGCAGTTCTTC.

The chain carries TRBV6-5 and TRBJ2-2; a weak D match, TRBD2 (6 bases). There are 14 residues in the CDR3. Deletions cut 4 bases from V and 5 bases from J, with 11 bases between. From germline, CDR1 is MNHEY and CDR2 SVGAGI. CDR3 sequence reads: CASSSGGDTGELFF. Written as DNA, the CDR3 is TGTGCCAGCAGTTCCGGGGGTGATACCGGGGAGCTGTTTTTT.

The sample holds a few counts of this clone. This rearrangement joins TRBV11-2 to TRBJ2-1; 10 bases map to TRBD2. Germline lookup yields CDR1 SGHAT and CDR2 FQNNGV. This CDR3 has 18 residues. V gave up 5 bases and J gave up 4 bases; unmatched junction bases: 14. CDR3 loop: CASSPPIGSGRIYNEQFF. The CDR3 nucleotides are TGTGCCAGCAGCCCCCCGATCGGTAGCGGGAGGATTTACAATGAGCAGTTCTTC.

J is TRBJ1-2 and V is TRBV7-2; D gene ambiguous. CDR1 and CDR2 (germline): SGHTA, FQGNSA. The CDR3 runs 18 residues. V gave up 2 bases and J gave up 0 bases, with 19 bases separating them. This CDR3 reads CASSLKYGRRTANYGYTF. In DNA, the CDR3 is TGTGCCAGCAGCTTAAAATATGGCCGCCGAACAGCTAACTATGGCTACACCTTC.

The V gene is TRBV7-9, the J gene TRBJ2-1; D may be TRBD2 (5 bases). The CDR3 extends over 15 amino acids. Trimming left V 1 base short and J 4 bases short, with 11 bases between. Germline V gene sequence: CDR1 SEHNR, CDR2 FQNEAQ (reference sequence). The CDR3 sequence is CASSLGLAGYNEQFF. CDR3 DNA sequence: TGTGCCAGCAGCTTAGGGCTAGCTGGTTACAATGAGCAGTTCTTC.

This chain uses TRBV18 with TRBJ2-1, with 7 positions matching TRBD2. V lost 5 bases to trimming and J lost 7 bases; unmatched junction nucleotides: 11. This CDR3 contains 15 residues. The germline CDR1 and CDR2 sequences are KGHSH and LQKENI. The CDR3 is CASSNLAGDSNEQFF. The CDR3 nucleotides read TGTGCCAGCTCAAACCTTGCGGGAGATTCGAATGAGCAGTTCTTC.

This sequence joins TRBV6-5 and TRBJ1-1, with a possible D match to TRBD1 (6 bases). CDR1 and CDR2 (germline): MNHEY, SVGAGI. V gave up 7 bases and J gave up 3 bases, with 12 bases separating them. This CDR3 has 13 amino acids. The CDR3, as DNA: TGTGCCAGCACGGAGGACAGCTACACTGAAGCTTTCTTT. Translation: CASTEDSYTEAFF.

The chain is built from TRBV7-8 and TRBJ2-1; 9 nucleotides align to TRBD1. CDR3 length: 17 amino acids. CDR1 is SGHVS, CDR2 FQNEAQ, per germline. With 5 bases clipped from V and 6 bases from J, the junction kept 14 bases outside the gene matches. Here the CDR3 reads CASSPRGWDRDGNEQFF. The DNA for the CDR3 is TGTGCCAGCAGCCCCAGAGGGTGGGACAGGGACGGCAATGAGCAGTTCTTC. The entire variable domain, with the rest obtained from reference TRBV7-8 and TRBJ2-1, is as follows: GAGVSQSPRYKVAKRGQDVALRCDPISGHVSLFWYQQALGQGPEFLTYFQNEAQLDKSGLPSDRFFAERPEGSVSTLKIQRTQQEDSAVYLCASSPRGWDRDGNEQFFGPGTRLTVL.

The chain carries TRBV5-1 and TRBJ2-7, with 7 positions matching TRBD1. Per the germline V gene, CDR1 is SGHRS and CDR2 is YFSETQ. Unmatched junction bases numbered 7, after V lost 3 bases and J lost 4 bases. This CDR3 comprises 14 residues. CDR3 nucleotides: TGCGCCAGCAGCTCTGGACAGGTTACGTACGAGCAGTACTTC. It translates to CASSSGQVTYEQYF.

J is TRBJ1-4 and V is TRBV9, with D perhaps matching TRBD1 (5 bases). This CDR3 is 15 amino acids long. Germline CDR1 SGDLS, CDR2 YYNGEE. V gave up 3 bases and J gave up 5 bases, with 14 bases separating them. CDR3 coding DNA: TGTGCCAGCAGCGGTATCCGGGGGGGGAATGAAAAACTGTTTTTT. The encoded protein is CASSGIRGGNEKLFF.

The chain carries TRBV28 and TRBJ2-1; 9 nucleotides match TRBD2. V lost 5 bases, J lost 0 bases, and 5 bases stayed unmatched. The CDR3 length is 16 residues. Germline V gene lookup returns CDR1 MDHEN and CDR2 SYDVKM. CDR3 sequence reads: CASSPHSGSSYNEQFF. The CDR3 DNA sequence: TGTGCCAGCAGTCCCCATAGCGGGAGCTCCTACAATGAGCAGTTCTTC.

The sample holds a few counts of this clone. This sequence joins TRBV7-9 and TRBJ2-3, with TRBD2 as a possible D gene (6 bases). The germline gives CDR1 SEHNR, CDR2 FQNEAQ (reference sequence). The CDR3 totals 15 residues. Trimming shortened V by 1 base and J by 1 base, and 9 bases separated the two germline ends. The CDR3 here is CASSLGPGGTDTQYF. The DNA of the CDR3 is TGTGCCAGCAGCTTAGGGCCGGGGGGCACAGATACGCAGTATTTT.

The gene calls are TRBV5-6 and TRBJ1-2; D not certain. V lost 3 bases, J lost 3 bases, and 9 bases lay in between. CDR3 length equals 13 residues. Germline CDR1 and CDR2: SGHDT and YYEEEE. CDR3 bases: TGTGCCAGCAGCTCGGGCGGGGACTATGGCTACACCTTC. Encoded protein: CASSSGGDYGYTF.

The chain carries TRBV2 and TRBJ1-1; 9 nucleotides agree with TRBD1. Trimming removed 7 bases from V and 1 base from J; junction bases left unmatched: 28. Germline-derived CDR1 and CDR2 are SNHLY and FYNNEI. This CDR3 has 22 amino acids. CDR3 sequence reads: CASKRDLGTGTGRVRTNTEAFF. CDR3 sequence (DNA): TGTGCCAGCAAAAGGGACCTGGGTACCGGGACAGGGCGGGTGAGAACGAACACTGAAGCTTTCTTT.

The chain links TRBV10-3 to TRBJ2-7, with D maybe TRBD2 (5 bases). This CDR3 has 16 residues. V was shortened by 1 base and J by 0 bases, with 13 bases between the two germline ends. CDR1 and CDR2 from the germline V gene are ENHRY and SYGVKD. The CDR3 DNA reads TGTGCCATCAGTGAGTTCGAGGGCCGCCTCTCCTACGAGCAGTACTTC. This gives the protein CAISEFEGRLSYEQYF.

CDR3 region: CASGQGLEQYF. CDR3 DNA sequence: TGCGCCAGCGGACAGGGGCTAGAGCAGTACTTC. This rearrangement joins TRBV10-2 to TRBJ2-5; 9 bases are a match to TRBD1. This CDR3 is 11 amino acids long. Germline V gives CDR1 WSHSY, CDR2 SAAADI. V lost 8 bases, J lost 11 bases, and 6 bases stayed unmatched.

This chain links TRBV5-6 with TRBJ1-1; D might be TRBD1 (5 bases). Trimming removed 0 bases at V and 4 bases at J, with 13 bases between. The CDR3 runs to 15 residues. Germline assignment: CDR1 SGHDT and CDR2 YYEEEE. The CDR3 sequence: CASSLAPGSGTEAFF. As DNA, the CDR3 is TGTGCCAGCAGCTTGGCCCCAGGGTCAGGCACTGAAGCTTTCTTT. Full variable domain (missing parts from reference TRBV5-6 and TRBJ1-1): DAGVTQSPTHLIKTRGQQVTLRCSPKSGHDTVSWYQQALGQGPQFIFQYYEEEERQRGNFPDRFSGHQFPNYSSELNVNALLLGDSALYLCASSLAPGSGTEAFFGQGTRLTVV.

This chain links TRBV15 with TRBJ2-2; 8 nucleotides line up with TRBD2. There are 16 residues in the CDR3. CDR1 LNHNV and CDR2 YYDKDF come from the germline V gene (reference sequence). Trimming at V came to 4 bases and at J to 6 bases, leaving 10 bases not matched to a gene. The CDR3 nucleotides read TGTGCCACCAGCACCCCGGGGATAGCGGGATCCGGGGAGCTGTTTTTT. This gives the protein CATSTPGIAGSGELFF.

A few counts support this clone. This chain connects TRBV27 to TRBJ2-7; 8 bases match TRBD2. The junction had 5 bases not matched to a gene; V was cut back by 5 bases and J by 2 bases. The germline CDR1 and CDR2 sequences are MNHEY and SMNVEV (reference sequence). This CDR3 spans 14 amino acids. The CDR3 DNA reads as TGTGCCAGCAGTATAGCGGGGTCCCCCTACGAGCAGTACTTC. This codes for CASSIAGSPYEQYF.

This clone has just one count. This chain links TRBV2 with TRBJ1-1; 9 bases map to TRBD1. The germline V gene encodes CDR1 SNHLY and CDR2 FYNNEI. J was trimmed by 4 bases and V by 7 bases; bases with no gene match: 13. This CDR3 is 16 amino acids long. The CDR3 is CASKAGTGRSGTEAFF. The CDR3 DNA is TGTGCCAGCAAGGCCGGGACAGGGAGAAGTGGCACTGAAGCTTTCTTT.

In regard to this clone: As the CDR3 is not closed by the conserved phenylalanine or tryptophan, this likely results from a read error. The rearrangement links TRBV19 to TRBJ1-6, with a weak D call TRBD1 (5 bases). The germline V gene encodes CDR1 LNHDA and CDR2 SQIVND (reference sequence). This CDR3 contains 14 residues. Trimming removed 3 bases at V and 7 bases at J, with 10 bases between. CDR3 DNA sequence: TGTGCCAGTAGTATGGGCAGGGACAATTCACCCCTCCACCTT. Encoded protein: CASSMGRDNSPLHL.

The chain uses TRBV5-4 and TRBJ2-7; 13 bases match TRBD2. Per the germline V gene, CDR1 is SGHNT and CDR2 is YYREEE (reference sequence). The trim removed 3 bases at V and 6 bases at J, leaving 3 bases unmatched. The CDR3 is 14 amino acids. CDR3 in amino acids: CASSSTSGRFEQYF. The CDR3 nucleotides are TGTGCCAGCAGCTCGACTAGCGGGAGGTTCGAGCAGTACTTC. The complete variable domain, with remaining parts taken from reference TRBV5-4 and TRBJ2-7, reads ETGVTQSPTHLIKTRGQQVTLRCSSQSGHNTVSWYQQALGQGPQFIFQYYREEENGRGNFPPRFSGLQFPNYSSELNVNALELDDSALYLCASSSTSGRFEQYFGPGTRLTVT.

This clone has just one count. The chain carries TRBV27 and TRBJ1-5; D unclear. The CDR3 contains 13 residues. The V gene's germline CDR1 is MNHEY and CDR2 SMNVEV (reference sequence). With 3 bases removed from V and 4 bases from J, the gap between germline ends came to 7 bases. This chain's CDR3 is CASSFARNQPQHF. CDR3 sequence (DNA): TGTGCCAGCAGTTTTGCCAGAAATCAGCCCCAGCATTTT.

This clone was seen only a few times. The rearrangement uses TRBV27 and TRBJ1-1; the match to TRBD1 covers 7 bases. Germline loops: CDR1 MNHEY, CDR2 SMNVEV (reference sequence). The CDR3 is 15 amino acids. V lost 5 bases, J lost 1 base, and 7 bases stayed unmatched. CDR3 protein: CASSPTGTENTEAFF. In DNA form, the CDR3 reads TGTGCCAGCAGTCCCACCGGGACAGAGAACACTGAAGCTTTCTTT.

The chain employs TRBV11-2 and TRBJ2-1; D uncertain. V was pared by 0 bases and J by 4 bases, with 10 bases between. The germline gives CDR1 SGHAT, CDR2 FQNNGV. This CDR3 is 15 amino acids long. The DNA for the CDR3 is TGTGCCAGCAGCTTAGATCTTTCGTATTACAATGAGCAGTTCTTC. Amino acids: CASSLDLSYYNEQFF.

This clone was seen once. The CDR3 DNA reads as TGTGCCAGCAGCTTTGGGGCGGCCCTTCTGACAGATACGCAGTATTTT. Its translation is CASSFGAALLTDTQYF. The rearrangement links TRBV11-2 to TRBJ2-3, with a weak D call TRBD1 (5 bases). This CDR3 comprises 16 residues. V was pared by 3 bases and J by 3 bases, with 16 bases between. Per germline, CDR1 SGHAT and CDR2 FQNNGV.

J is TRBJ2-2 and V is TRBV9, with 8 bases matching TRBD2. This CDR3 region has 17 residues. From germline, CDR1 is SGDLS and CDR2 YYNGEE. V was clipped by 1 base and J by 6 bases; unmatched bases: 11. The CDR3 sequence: CASSVTGTSGGAGELFF. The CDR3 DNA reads TGTGCCAGCAGCGTAACCGGGACTAGTGGGGGGGCCGGGGAGCTGTTTTTT.

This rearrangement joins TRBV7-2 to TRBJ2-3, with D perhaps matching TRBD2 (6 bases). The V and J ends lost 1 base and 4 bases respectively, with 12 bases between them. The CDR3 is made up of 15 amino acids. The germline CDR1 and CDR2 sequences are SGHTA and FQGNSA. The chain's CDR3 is CASSLVGGISDTQYF. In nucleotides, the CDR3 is TGTGCCAGCAGCTTAGTGGGCGGGATTTCAGATACGCAGTATTTT.

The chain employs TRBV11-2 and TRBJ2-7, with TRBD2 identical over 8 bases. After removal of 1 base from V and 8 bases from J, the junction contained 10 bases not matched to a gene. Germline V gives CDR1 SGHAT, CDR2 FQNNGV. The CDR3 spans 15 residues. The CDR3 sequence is CASSLASGGQVQQYF. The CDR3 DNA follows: TGTGCCAGCAGCTTAGCGAGCGGGGGCCAGGTTCAGCAGTACTTC.

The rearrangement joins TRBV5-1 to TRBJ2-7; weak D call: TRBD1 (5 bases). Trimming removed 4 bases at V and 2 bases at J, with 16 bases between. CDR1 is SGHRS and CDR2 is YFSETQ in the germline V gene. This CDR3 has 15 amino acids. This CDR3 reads CASSEGVPGPYEQYF. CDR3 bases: TGCGCCAGCAGCGAAGGGGTTCCCGGTCCCTACGAGCAGTACTTC.